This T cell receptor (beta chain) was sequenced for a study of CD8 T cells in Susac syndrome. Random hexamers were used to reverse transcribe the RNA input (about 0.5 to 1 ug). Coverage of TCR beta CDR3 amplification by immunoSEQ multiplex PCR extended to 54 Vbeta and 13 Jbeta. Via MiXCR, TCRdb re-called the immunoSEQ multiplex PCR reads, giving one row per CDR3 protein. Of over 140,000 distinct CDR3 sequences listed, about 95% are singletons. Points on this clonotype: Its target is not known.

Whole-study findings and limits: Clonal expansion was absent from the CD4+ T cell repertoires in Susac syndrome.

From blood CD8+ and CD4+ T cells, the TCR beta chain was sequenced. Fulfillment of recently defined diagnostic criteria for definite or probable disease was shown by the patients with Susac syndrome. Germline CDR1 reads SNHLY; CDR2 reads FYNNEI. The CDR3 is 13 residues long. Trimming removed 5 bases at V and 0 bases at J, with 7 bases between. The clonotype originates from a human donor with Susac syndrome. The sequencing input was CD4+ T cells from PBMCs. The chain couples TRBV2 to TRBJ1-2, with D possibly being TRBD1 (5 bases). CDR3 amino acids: CASSIQANYGYTF. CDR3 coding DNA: TGTGCCAGCAGTATACAGGCTAACTATGGCTACACCTTC. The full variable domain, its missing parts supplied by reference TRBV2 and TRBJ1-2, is EPEVTQTPSHQVTQMGQEVILRCVPISNHLYFYWYRQILGQKVEFLVSFYNNEISEKSEIFDDQFSVERPDGSNFTLKIRSTKLEDSAMYFCASSIQANYGYTFGSGTRLTVV.